These 16 T cell receptor beta chains originate from one sample sequenced in a study of blood T cell dynamics during melanoma immunotherapy. This table comes from immunoSEQ multiplex PCR, and its TCRdb copy is limited to in-frame clones, with some not included. In the table there are fewer than 15,000 clones, around 90% of which are singletons. Sample time point: pre-treatment baseline. The sample was effector memory CD8+ T cells from blood, taken from a patient treated with checkpoint blockade. Every receptor here comes from a human donor with melanoma.

The chain couples TRBV19 to TRBJ1-1, with a tentative D call TRBD1 (6 bases). This CDR3 has 16 residues. Per the germline V gene, CDR1 is LNHDA and CDR2 is SQIVND (reference sequence). V lost 1 base and J lost 0, with 12 bases in between. The CDR3 is CASSIGSTGLNTEAFF. The CDR3 region has the DNA TGTGCCAGTAGTATAGGGTCGACAGGACTGAACACTGAAGCTTTCTTT.

This chain joins TRBV5-1 and TRBJ2-7; perhaps TRBD1 as D (5 bases). Germline V gene sequence: CDR1 SGHRS, CDR2 YFSETQ. The CDR3 length is 12 residues. V was shortened by 4 bases and J by 2 bases, with 7 bases between the two germline ends. As DNA, the CDR3 is TGCGCCAGCAGCCCAGGGACCTACGAGCAGTACTTC. This gives the protein CASSPGTYEQYF.

The gene calls are TRBV6-5 and TRBJ2-1, with 7 bases aligning to TRBD1. Germline CDR1 and CDR2: MNHEY and SVGAGI. This CDR3 is built from 15 residues. Trimming cost V 6 bases and J 3 bases; bases outside gene matches: 8. The CDR3 bases are TGTGCCAGCAGCGACCGGGACAGCCGCTACAATGAGCAGTTCTTC. This translates into CASSDRDSRYNEQFF.

This chain uses TRBV4-1 with TRBJ2-2, with TRBD1 as a possible D gene (6 bases). This CDR3 is built from 15 residues. Trimming pared 2 bases from V and 4 bases from J, leaving 11 bases between. Germline V lookup: CDR1 MGHRA, CDR2 YSYEKL. The CDR3: CASSQQGSSTGELFF. The CDR3 DNA reads as TGCGCCAGCAGCCAACAGGGGTCAAGCACCGGGGAGCTGTTTTTT.

The chain uses TRBV10-1 and TRBJ2-7; TRBD2 might be the D (5 bases). V gave up 5 bases and J gave up 2 bases, with 13 bases separating them. This CDR3 is 14 amino acids long. Per germline, CDR1 WNHNN and CDR2 SYGVQD (reference sequence). As DNA, the CDR3 is TGCGCCAGCAGTAAAGAGGGATTCACCTACGAGCAGTACTTC. Amino acids: CASSKEGFTYEQYF.

The rearrangement links TRBV27 to TRBJ1-2; D is unclear. Per germline, CDR1 MNHEY and CDR2 SMNVEV (reference sequence). The CDR3 loop spans 15 amino acids. V was trimmed by 8 bases and J by 7 bases, leaving 23 bases between them. CDR3 sequence reads: CASREATGPWGGYTF. DNA of the CDR3: TGTGCCAGCCGTGAAGCAACCGGGCCTTGGGGTGGCTACACCTTC.

DNA of the CDR3: TGTGCCAGCAGCCAAGACCTAGGGAGCGGCACTGAAGCTTTCTTT. Protein sequence: CASSQDLGSGTEAFF. The chain is built from TRBV4-2 and TRBJ1-1; the D is unclear. The germline CDR1 and CDR2 sequences are LGHNA and YNFKEQ. V lost 0 bases, J lost 4 bases, and 12 bases lay in between. The CDR3 extends over 15 amino acids.

The rearrangement uses TRBV7-9 and TRBJ1-4; D is uncertain. With 3 bases removed from V and 7 bases from J, the gap between germline ends came to 6 bases. In germline, CDR1 is SEHNR, CDR2 FQNEAQ (reference sequence). There are 12 residues in the CDR3. CDR3 in DNA: TGTGCCAGCAGCTTGAACAGTGAAAAACTGTTTTTT. Protein sequence: CASSLNSEKLFF.

The gene calls are TRBV2 and TRBJ2-7; possibly TRBD1 for D (7 bases). This CDR3 is 13 amino acids long. Germline V gene lookup returns CDR1 SNHLY and CDR2 FYNNEI. Trimming removed 1 base from V and 6 bases from J, with 10 bases in between. The CDR3 region has the DNA TGTGCCAGCAGTGAAGGCAGGGGGGTCGAGCAGTACTTC. It encodes CASSEGRGVEQYF.

The V call is TRBV27, the J call TRBJ1-4; no firm D call. Deletions cut 0 bases from V and 0 bases from J, with 5 bases between. Germline CDR1 reads MNHEY; CDR2 reads SMNVEV (reference sequence). The CDR3 runs 15 residues. The CDR3: CASSLSAATNEKLFF. The CDR3 coding sequence is TGTGCCAGCAGTTTATCGGCAGCAACTAATGAAAAACTGTTTTTT.

This rearrangement joins TRBV11-2 to TRBJ2-3; no definite D call. The V gene's germline CDR1 is SGHAT and CDR2 FQNNGV. CDR3 size: 15 residues. The ends were cut back, 1 base at V and 6 bases at J, with 14 bases in the middle. The CDR3 sequence: CASSLVVHFTDTQYF. The CDR3 DNA reads TGTGCCAGCAGCTTAGTCGTACACTTCACGGATACGCAGTATTTT.

This sequence joins TRBV9 and TRBJ1-1, with D unresolved. The length of the CDR3 is 12 residues. The V gene lost 6 bases and the J gene lost 0 bases, with 6 bases spanning the gap. CDR1 SGDLS and CDR2 YYNGEE come from the germline V gene. The CDR3 coding sequence is TGTGCCAGCAAGGCGATGAACACTGAAGCTTTCTTT. Its translation is CASKAMNTEAFF.

The chain combines TRBV4-3 with TRBJ1-2, with D unresolved. The V end lost 0 bases, the J end lost 8 bases, and 19 bases lay between the germline ends. The CDR3 is 16 amino acids. CDR1 is LGHNA, CDR2 YSLEER, per germline. CDR3: CASSQDFSGPVRGYTF. CDR3 bases: TGCGCCAGCAGCCAAGATTTTAGTGGGCCGGTAAGAGGCTACACCTTC.

The V gene is TRBV6-5, the J gene TRBJ1-3, with a possible D match to TRBD1 (6 bases). CDR1 and CDR2 (germline): MNHEY, SVGAGI. CDR3 length equals 16 residues. The V end lost 4 bases, the J end lost 3 bases, and 16 bases lay between the germline ends. CDR3 DNA sequence: TGTGCCAGCAGTTCTGGAAGGGGGGGTCGTGGAAACACCATATATTTT. Protein: CASSSGRGGRGNTIYF.

The V and J genes are TRBV28 and TRBJ1-1, with D perhaps TRBD1 (6 bases). This CDR3 comprises 14 residues. Germline values: CDR1 MDHEN, CDR2 SYDVKM. Trimming pared 5 bases from V and 5 bases from J, leaving 15 bases between. CDR3 loop: CASSPRGGYTEAFF. In DNA form, the CDR3 reads TGTGCCAGCAGTCCCCGAGGGGGTTATACTGAAGCTTTCTTT.

The gene calls are TRBV6-1 and TRBJ2-7; D is uncertain. CDR3 length equals 13 residues. V lost 10 bases to trimming and J lost 2 bases, with 15 bases between them. Germline assignment: CDR1 MNHNS and CDR2 SASEGT. As DNA, the CDR3 is TGTGCCACTGTCCATTTTGCAGCCTACGAGCAGTACTTC. It is translated as CATVHFAAYEQYF.